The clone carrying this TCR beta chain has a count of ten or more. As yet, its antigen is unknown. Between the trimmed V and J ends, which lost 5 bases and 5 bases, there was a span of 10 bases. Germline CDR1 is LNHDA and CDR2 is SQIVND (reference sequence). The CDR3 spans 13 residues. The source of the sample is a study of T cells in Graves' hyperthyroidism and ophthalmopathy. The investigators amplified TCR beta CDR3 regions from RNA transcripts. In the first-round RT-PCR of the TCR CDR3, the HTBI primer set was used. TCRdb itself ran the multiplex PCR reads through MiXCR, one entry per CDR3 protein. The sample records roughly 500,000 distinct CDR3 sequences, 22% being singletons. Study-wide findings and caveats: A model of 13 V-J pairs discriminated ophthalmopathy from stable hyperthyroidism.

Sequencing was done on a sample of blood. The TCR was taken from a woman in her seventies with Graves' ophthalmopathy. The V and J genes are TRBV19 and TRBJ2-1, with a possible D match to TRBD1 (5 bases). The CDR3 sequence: CASSPQGNNEQFF. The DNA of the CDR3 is TGTGCCAGTAGTCCTCAGGGTAACAATGAGCAGTTCTTC. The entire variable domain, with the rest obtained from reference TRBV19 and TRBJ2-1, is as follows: DGGITQSPKYLFRKEGQNVTLSCEQNLNHDAMYWYRQDPGQGLRLIYYSQIVNDFQKGDIAEGYSVSREKKESFPLTVTSAQKNPTAFYLCASSPQGNNEQFFGPGTRLTVL.